These 8 T cell receptor beta chains were sequenced from one sample in a study of T cell changes during pregnancy in multiple sclerosis. Sequencing used immunoSEQ multiplex PCR; TCRdb keeps in-frame clones, though not all of them. This sample has 48,000 or so clones, with approximately 95% found just once. The sample consisted of CD4+ T cells from peripheral blood mononuclear cells, taken in the first trimester of pregnancy. Receptor source: a female donor with multiple sclerosis, enrolled in a pregnancy study.

This clone was seen just once. An end of the junction does not agree with germline; a read error may underlie this. This chain links TRBV7-7 with TRBJ2-1, with D possibly TRBD2 on 5 matching bases. This CDR3 comprises 13 residues. CDR1 and CDR2 from the germline V gene are SSHAT and FNYEAQ (reference sequence). This CDR3 reads CASSLDWNNEQFF. The CDR3 bases are TGTGCTAGCAGCTTGGACTGGAACAATGAGCAGTTCTTC.

The genes are TRBV7-9 and TRBJ1-4; TRBD1 matches 7 bases. The CDR3 length is 14 residues. CDR1 and CDR2 from the germline V gene are SEHNR and FQNEAQ (reference sequence). Trimming cost V 0 bases and J 6 bases; bases outside gene matches: 1. CDR3 DNA sequence: TGTGCCAGCAGCTTAGCAGGGGGCTATGAAAAACTGTTTTTT. Protein: CASSLAGGYEKLFF.

The chain couples TRBV6-1 to TRBJ2-3; D might be TRBD1 (6 bases). In germline, CDR1 is MNHNS, CDR2 SASEGT. The V and J ends lost 4 bases and 6 bases respectively, with 8 bases between them. CDR3 size: 12 residues. CDR3 protein: CASSVRGDTQYF. The CDR3 nucleotides are TGTGCCAGCAGTGTCAGGGGCGATACGCAGTATTTT.

The chain links TRBV25-1 to TRBJ1-2; TRBD1 is a possible D gene (5 bases). V was shortened by 4 bases and J by 3 bases, with 9 bases between the two germline ends. Germline V gene lookup returns CDR1 MGHDK and CDR2 SYGVNS. The CDR3 spans 13 residues. DNA for the CDR3: TGTGCCAGCAGTGTGTCAGGGTACTATGGCTACACCTTC. Translating it yields CASSVSGYYGYTF.

The chain recombines TRBV6-5 with TRBJ2-5; 7 bases match TRBD1. After removal of 2 bases from V and 2 bases from J, the junction contained 2 bases not matched to a gene. The CDR3 consists of 14 residues. Germline CDR1 is MNHEY and CDR2 is SVGAGI. CDR3 residues: CASSYGRGQETQYF. The DNA of the CDR3 is TGTGCCAGCAGTTACGGCAGGGGGCAAGAGACCCAGTACTTC.

The V call is TRBV19, the J call TRBJ1-2; 8 bases are a match to TRBD1. Unmatched junction bases numbered 7, after V lost 7 bases and J lost 0 bases. The CDR3 contains 15 residues. Per germline, CDR1 LNHDA and CDR2 SQIVND (reference sequence). The CDR3 nucleotides read TGTGCCAGTACCTTAGGACAGGGCGCTAACTATGGCTACACCTTC. It encodes CASTLGQGANYGYTF.

The table lists this clone with a count of one. The chain uses TRBV2 and TRBJ1-2; D unresolved. CDR1 and CDR2 (germline): SNHLY, FYNNEI. This CDR3 is 15 amino acids long. The V end was cut by 6 bases, the J end by 5 bases, with 19 bases between. For the CDR3, the DNA is TGTGCCAGCAGGGCGAAGGTGAGCGAGTGGTATGGCTACACCTTC. It is translated as CASRAKVSEWYGYTF.

The chain carries TRBV7-9 and TRBJ1-1; D is unclear. Germline loops: CDR1 SEHNR, CDR2 FQNEAQ (reference sequence). The CDR3 is made up of 14 amino acids. With 5 bases removed from V and 0 bases from J, the gap between germline ends came to 10 bases. CDR3 DNA: TGTGCCAGCAGCCAACAGCAATTGAACACTGAAGCTTTCTTT. Residues: CASSQQQLNTEAFF.